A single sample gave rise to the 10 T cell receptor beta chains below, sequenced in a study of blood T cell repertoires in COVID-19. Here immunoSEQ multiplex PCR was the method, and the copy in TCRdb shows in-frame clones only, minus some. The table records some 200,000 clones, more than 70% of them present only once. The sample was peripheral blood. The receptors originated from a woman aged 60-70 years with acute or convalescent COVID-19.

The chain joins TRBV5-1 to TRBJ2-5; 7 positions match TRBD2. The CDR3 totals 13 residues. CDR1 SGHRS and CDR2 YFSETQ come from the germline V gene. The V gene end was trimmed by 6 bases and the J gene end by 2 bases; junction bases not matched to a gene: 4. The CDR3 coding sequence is TGCGCCAGCACCTATAGCGGGCAAGAGACCCAGTACTTC. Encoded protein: CASTYSGQETQYF.

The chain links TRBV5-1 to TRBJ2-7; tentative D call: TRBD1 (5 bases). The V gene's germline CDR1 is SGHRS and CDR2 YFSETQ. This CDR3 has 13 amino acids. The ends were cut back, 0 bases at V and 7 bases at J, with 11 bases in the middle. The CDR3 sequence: CASSLGPGREQYV. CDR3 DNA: TGCGCCAGCAGCTTGGGGCCAGGGCGGGAGCAGTACGTC.

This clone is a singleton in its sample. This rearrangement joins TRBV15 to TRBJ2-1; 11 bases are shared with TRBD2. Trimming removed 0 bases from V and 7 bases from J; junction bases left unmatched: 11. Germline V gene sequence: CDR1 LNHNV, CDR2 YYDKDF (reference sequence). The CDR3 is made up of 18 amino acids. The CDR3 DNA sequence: TGTGCCACCAGCAGAGACCCTATTAGCGGGAGGGGGTTGAATGAGCAGTTCTTC. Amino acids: CATSRDPISGRGLNEQFF.

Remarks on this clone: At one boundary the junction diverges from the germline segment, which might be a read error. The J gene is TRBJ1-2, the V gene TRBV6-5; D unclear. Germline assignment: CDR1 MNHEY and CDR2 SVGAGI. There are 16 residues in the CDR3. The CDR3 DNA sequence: TGTGCCAGCAGTTACTCGATCGCCCCTGGCGAGGGTGGCCACACCTTC. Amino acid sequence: CASSYSIAPGEGGHTF.

The DNA for the CDR3 is TGTGCCAGCAGTTTCTCCGGGACAGTAAGCTCACCCCTCCACTTT. It yields the protein CASSFSGTVSSPLHF. This chain uses TRBV5-8 with TRBJ1-6; 7 bases match TRBD1. CDR3 length: 15 residues. Per the germline V gene, CDR1 is SGHTS and CDR2 is YDEGEE. Trimming took 5 bases from V and 10 from J; bases not matched to a gene: 12.

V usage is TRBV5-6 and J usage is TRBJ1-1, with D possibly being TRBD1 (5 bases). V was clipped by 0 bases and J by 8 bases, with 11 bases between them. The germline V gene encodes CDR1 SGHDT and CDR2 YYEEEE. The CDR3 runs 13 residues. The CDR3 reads CASSLVRVREAFF. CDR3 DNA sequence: TGTGCCAGCAGCTTGGTCAGGGTCCGAGAAGCTTTCTTT.

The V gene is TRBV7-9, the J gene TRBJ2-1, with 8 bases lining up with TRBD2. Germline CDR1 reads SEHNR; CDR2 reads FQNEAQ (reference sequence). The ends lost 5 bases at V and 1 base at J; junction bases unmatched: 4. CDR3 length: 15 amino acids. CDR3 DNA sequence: TGTGCCAGCAGCCCCTTAGCGGGATCCTACAATGAGCAGTTCTTC. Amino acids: CASSPLAGSYNEQFF.

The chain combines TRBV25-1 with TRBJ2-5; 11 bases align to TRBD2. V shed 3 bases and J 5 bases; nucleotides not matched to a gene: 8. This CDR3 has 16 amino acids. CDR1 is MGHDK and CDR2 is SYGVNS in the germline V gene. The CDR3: CASSDAALAGVETQYF. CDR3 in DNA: TGTGCCAGCAGTGACGCAGCACTAGCGGGAGTCGAGACCCAGTACTTC.

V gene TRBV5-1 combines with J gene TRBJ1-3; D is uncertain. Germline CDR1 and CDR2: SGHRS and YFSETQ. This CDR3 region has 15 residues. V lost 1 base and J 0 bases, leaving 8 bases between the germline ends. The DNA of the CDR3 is TGCGCCAGCAGCTTGAGGCAGGCCTCTGGAAACACCATATATTTT. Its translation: CASSLRQASGNTIYF.

CDR3 sequence (DNA): TGTGCCAGCAGTTTCTTGGGACAGCGAATCTCCGTGAACACTGAAGCTTTCTTT. Residues: CASSFLGQRISVNTEAFF. The J gene is TRBJ1-1, the V gene TRBV6-2 or TRBV6-3, with TRBD1 identical over 7 bases. The CDR3 consists of 18 residues. Germline V gene data show CDR1 as MNHEY and CDR2 as SVGEGT. Trimming removed 4 bases from V and 0 bases from J; junction bases left unmatched: 14.